This is a list of T cell receptor beta chains from one sample in a study of cytomegalovirus exposure and HLA in healthy donors. Sequencing used immunoSEQ multiplex PCR; TCRdb keeps in-frame clones, though not all of them. The repertoire consists of fewer than 95,000 clones, with around 76% occurring once and the leading ten covering approximately 0.6%. The sample consisted of PBMCs. These TCRs come from a man under 40 in good health and CMV-seronegative. CDR3s include the opening cysteine and the closing phenylalanine or tryptophan. Each record gives: CDR3 protein, J gene, V gene.

CDR3 protein: CASTEWGGGNQPQHF
J gene: TRBJ1-5
V gene: TRBV19

CDR3 protein: CASSVIERAFF
J gene: TRBJ1-1
V gene: TRBV2

CDR3 protein: CASSYYRGGGNTIYF
J gene: TRBJ1-3
V gene: TRBV6-5

CDR3 protein: CASSYTGDSGNTIYF
J gene: TRBJ1-3
V gene: TRBV6-5

CDR3 protein: CASSSQGFSGNTIYF
J gene: TRBJ1-3
V gene: TRBV6-5

CDR3 protein: CASRGQGSTEAFF
J gene: TRBJ1-1
V gene: TRBV25-1

CDR3 protein: CASSYRQGATGELFF
J gene: TRBJ2-2
V gene: TRBV7-9

CDR3 protein: CASSLVGGMNTEAFF
J gene: TRBJ1-1
V gene: TRBV7-7

CDR3 protein: CASSQGDVYQPQHF
J gene: TRBJ1-5
V gene: TRBV4-2

CDR3 protein: CASRAMDSDSNQPQHF
J gene: TRBJ1-5
V gene: TRBV19

CDR3 protein: CASSGGSSSYGYTF
J gene: TRBJ1-2
V gene: TRBV6-1

CDR3 protein: CASSIDPRRQGWFNTEAFF
J gene: TRBJ1-1
V gene: TRBV19

CDR3 protein: CASRPGQGAARTF
J gene: TRBJ1-2
V gene: TRBV6-6

CDR3 protein: CASSLGRGTAEAFF
J gene: TRBJ1-1
V gene: TRBV5-6

CDR3 protein: CASSQDGGNEKLFF
J gene: TRBJ1-4
V gene: TRBV14

CDR3 protein: CASSDQGATGELFF
J gene: TRBJ2-2
V gene: TRBV6-4

CDR3 protein: CASSEGSSYEQYF
J gene: TRBJ2-7
V gene: TRBV2

CDR3 protein: CASSQETRGNGNEQFF
J gene: TRBJ2-1
V gene: TRBV4-1

CDR3 protein: CASSVSGSSTDTQYF
J gene: TRBJ2-3
V gene: TRBV9

CDR3 protein: CASSQEDRNTEAFF
J gene: TRBJ1-1
V gene: TRBV4-2

CDR3 protein: CASSLVPLFPLFLAKNIQYF
J gene: TRBJ2-4
V gene: TRBV5-1

CDR3 protein: CASIPRRENTEAFF
J gene: TRBJ1-1
V gene: TRBV7-9

CDR3 protein: CASSLEGQGANQPQHF
J gene: TRBJ1-5
V gene: TRBV5-5

CDR3 protein: CATSQGMNTEAFF
J gene: TRBJ1-1
V gene: TRBV7-3

CDR3 protein: CASSPQGSFNQPQHF
J gene: TRBJ1-5
V gene: TRBV18

CDR3 protein: CASSPRTGSGAFF
J gene: TRBJ1-1
V gene: TRBV27

CDR3 protein: CASSSGQGSDEQYF
J gene: TRBJ2-7
V gene: TRBV5-8

CDR3 protein: CASSLSGLAGNQETQYF
J gene: TRBJ2-5
V gene: TRBV13

CDR3 protein: CASSLEGPDRVYGYTF
J gene: TRBJ1-2
V gene: TRBV5-4

CDR3 protein: CAIRTGINYGYTF
J gene: TRBJ1-2
V gene: TRBV10-1

CDR3 protein: CASSYVYSYTF
J gene: TRBJ1-2
V gene: TRBV6-6

CDR3 protein: CASSWGGNYGYTF
J gene: TRBJ1-2
V gene: TRBV5-8

CDR3 protein: CASSGTTEQFF
J gene: TRBJ2-1
V gene: TRBV9

CDR3 protein: CASRQFSTNEKLFF
J gene: TRBJ1-4
V gene: TRBV6-1

CDR3 protein: CASRTGARTDTQYF
J gene: TRBJ2-3
V gene: TRBV5-1

CDR3 protein: CASSQDRGQPQHF
J gene: TRBJ1-5
V gene: TRBV4-3

CDR3 protein: CASSDLGRTGELFF
J gene: TRBJ2-2
V gene: TRBV2

CDR3 protein: CASSLRSGSEKLFF
J gene: TRBJ1-4
V gene: TRBV11-3

CDR3 protein: CASSFSWTGGAGTEAFF
J gene: TRBJ1-1
V gene: TRBV5-1

CDR3 protein: CASSLADTEAFF
J gene: TRBJ1-1
V gene: TRBV5-1

CDR3 protein: CSVVGQNTEAFF
J gene: TRBJ1-1
V gene: TRBV29-1

CDR3 protein: CASSLSGSWTQETQYF
J gene: TRBJ2-5
V gene: TRBV5-6

CDR3 protein: CASSLAGGNQPQHF
J gene: TRBJ1-5
V gene: TRBV7-9

CDR3 protein: CASSLNPRVSQPQHF
J gene: TRBJ1-5
V gene: TRBV5-5

CDR3 protein: CASSRDPGQTNSPLHF
J gene: TRBJ1-6
V gene: TRBV5-8

CDR3 protein: CASSTDRTYTEAFF
J gene: TRBJ1-1
V gene: TRBV6-6

CDR3 protein: CASSLGVGGPYNEQFF
J gene: TRBJ2-1
V gene: TRBV11-2

CDR3 protein: CASSLALLLGYNEQFF
J gene: TRBJ2-1
V gene: TRBV7-2